The clone carrying this T cell receptor beta chain was detected a few times. Its cognate antigen is unknown. A single record per CDR3 protein comes from TCRdb applying MiXCR to the 5' RACE reads. In the table there are around 550,000 distinct CDR3 sequences, about a fifth of which are singletons. The data originate from a study of T cells after yellow fever vaccination. Study details: Those fractions that held only low numbers of cells were prepared using the SMART-Seq v4 Ultra Low Input RNA kit. Overall study results and limits: FACS-sorted repertoires might harbor abundant contaminating clonotypes from the bulk population.

This CDR3 comprises 15 residues. V lost 5 bases, J lost 5 bases, and 8 bases stayed unmatched. Sequenced here: PBMCs, sampled 15 days after the yellow fever booster vaccination. The clonotype originates from a man aged 25-45 years who received the YFV17D yellow fever vaccine. V and J are TRBV12-3 or TRBV12-4 and TRBJ2-5; 10 bases align to TRBD2. This chain's CDR3 is CASSPRTSGGETQYF. The CDR3 region has the DNA TGTGCCAGCAGTCCCCGGACTAGCGGAGGGGAGACCCAGTACTTC.